The clone carrying this TCR beta chain has a count of ten or more. Its antigen is not identified. TCRdb reprocessed the reads via MiXCR and lists one record per CDR3 protein. The sample holds 270,000 or so distinct CDR3 sequences, approximately 15% seen once. Germline V gene data show CDR1 as SEHNR and CDR2 as FQNEAQ (reference sequence). The CDR3 is 16 amino acids. The V and J ends lost 5 bases and 2 bases respectively, with 17 bases between them. The data were taken from a study of T cell repertoires in cytomegalovirus infection. About the research overall: A matching HLA type, together with CMV infection, was signaled by public TCR beta signatures. Findings and caveats of the study: HLA-C-restricted CMV-specific TCR beta clonotypes were dominant in the ex vivo response. Totalled public TCR beta family frequency picked out people who carried CMV plus the relevant HLA.

This sequence was found in a human donor in good health (CMV status not recorded). Some clones in this sample may be carry-over from other donors' samples. Material: CD8+ T cells from PBMCs. The chain links TRBV7-9 to TRBJ2-3; no reliable D call. The CDR3, as DNA: TGTGCCAGCAGCCCAGCCGGCCTTCCTTTCACAGATACGCAGTATTTT. Translation gives CASSPAGLPFTDTQYF.